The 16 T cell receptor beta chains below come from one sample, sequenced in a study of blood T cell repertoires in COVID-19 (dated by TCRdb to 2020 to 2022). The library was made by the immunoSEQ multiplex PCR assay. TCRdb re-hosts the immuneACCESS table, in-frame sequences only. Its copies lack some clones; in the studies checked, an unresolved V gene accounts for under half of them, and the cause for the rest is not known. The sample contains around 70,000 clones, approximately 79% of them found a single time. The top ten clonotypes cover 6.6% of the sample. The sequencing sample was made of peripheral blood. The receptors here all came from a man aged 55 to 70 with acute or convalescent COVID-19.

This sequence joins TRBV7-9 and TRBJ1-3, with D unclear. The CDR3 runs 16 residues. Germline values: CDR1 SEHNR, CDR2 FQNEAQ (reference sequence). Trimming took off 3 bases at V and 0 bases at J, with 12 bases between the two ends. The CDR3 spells CASSFERGISGNTIYF. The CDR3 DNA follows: TGTGCCAGCAGCTTCGAGCGGGGAATCTCTGGAAACACCATATATTTT. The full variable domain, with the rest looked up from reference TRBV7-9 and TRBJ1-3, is DTGVSQNPRHKITKRGQNVTFRCDPISEHNRLYWYRQTLGQGPEFLTYFQNEAQLEKSRLLSDRFSAERPKGSFSTLEIQRTEQGDSAMYLCASSFERGISGNTIYFGEGSWLTVV.

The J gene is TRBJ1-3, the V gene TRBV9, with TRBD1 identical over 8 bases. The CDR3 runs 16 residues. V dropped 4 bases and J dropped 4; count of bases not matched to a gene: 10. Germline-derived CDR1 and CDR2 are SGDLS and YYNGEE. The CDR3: CASSPRTGPGGNTIYF. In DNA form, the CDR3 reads TGTGCCAGCAGCCCCCGGACAGGGCCGGGGGGAAACACCATATATTTT. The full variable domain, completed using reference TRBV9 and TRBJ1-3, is DSGVTQTPKHLITATGQRVTLRCSPRSGDLSVYWYQQSLDQGLQFLIQYYNGEERAKGNILERFSAQQFPDLHSELNLSSLELGDSALYFCASSPRTGPGGNTIYFGEGSWLTVV.

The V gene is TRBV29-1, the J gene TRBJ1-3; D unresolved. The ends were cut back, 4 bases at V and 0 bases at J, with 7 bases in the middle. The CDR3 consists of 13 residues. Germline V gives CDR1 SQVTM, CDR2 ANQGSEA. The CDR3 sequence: CSVAHSSGNTIYF. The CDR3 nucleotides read TGCAGCGTTGCCCATAGCTCTGGAAACACCATATATTTT.

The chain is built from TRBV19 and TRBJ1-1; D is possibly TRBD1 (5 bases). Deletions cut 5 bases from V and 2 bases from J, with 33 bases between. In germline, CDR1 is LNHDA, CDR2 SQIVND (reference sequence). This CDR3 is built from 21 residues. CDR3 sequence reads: CASSAAPGFGQSSWGNTEAFF. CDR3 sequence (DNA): TGTGCCAGTAGTGCCGCTCCGGGCTTCGGACAATCTTCGTGGGGAAACACTGAAGCTTTCTTT.

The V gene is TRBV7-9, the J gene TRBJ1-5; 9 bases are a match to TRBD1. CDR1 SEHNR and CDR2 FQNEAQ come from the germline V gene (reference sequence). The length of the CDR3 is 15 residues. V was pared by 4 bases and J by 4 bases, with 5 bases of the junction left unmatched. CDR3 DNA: TGTGCCAGCAGCTACGCCGGGACAGGGAATCAGCCCCAGCATTTT. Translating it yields CASSYAGTGNQPQHF.

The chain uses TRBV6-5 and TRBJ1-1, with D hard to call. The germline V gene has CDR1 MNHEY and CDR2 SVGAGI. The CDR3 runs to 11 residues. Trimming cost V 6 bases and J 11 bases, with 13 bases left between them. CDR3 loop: CASRGSNTAFF. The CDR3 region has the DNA TGTGCCAGCAGGGGGAGCAATACGGCTTTCTTT.

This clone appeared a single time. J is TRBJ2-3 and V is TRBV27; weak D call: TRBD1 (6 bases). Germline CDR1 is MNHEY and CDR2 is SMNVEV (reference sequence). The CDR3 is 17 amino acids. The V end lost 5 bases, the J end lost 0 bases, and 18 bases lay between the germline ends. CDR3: CASSEKQGRVSTDTQYF. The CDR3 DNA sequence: TGTGCCAGCAGTGAAAAACAGGGAAGAGTGAGCACAGATACGCAGTATTTT.

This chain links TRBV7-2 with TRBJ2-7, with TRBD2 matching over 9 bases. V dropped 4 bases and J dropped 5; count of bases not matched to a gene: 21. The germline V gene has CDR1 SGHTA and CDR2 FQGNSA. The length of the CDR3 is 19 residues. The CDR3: CASSSTSAGTSNTFHEQYF. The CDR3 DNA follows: TGTGCCAGCAGCTCCACATCTGCCGGGACTAGCAATACCTTCCACGAGCAGTACTTC.

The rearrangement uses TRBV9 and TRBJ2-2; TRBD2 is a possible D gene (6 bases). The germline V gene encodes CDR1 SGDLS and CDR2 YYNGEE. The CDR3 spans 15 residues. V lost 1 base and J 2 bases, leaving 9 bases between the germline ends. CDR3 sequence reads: CASSVTSFNTGELFF. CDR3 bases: TGTGCCAGCAGCGTAACTAGCTTTAACACCGGGGAGCTGTTTTTT.

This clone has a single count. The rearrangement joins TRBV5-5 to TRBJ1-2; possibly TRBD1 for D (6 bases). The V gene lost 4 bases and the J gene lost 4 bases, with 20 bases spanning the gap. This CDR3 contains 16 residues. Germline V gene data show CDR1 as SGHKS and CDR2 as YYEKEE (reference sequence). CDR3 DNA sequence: TGTGCCAGCAGCCTAGACCAGGGACATTGGGGCTATGGCTACACCTTC. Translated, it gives CASSLDQGHWGYGYTF.

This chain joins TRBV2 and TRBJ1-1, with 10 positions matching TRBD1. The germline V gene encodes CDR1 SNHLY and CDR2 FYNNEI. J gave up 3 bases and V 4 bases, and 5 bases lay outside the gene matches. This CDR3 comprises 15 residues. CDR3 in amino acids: CASSARQGAYTEAFF. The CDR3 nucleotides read TGTGCCAGCAGTGCACGACAGGGGGCGTACACTGAAGCTTTCTTT.

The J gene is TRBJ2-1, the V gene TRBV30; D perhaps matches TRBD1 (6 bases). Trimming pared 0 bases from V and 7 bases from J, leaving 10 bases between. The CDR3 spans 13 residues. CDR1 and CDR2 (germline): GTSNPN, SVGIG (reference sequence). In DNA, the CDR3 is TGTGCCTGGAGTGTAGGGGGACGGAATGAGCAGTTCTTC. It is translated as CAWSVGGRNEQFF.

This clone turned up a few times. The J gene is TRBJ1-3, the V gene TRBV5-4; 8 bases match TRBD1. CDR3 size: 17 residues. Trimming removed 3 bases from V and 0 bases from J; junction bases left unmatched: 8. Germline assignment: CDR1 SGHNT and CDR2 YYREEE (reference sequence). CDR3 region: CASSSGRDRSSGNTIYF. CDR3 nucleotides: TGTGCCAGCAGCTCAGGCCGGGACAGGAGCTCTGGAAACACCATATATTTT.

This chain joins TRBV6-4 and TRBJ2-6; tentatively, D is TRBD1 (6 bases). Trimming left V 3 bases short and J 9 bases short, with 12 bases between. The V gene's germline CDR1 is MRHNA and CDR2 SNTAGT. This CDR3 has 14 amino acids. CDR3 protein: CASSEGASSNVLTF. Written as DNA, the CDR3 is TGTGCCAGCAGTGAGGGGGCGTCTAGCAACGTCCTGACTTTC.

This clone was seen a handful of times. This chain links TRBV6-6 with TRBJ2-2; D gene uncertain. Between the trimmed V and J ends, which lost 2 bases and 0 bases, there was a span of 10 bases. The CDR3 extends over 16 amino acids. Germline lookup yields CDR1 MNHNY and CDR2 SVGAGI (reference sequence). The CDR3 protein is CASSYQRVANTGELFF. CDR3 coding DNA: TGTGCCAGCAGTTACCAAAGAGTCGCGAACACCGGGGAGCTGTTTTTT.

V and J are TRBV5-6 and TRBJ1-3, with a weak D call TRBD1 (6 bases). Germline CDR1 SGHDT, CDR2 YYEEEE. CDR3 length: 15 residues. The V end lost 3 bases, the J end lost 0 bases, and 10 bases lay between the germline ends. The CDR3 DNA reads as TGTGCCAGCAGCTCAGGACAGTCCTCTGGAAACACCATATATTTT. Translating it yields CASSSGQSSGNTIYF. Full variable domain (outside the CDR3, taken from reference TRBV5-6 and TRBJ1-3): DAGVTQSPTHLIKTRGQQVTLRCSPKSGHDTVSWYQQALGQGPQFIFQYYEEEERQRGNFPDRFSGHQFPNYSSELNVNALLLGDSALYLCASSSGQSSGNTIYFGEGSWLTVV.